This T cell receptor (beta chain) was documented in a study of graft-versus-host responses after intestinal transplantation. Study-wide background: Every recipient had anti-thymocyte globulin induction and two to three years of tacrolimus plus steroids.

Note on this clone: The target antigen is unknown.

This CDR3 spans 13 amino acids. CDR1 is SGHTA, CDR2 FQGTGA, per germline. With 7 bases removed from V and 0 bases from J, the gap between germline ends came to 10 bases. Graft specimens yielded both intraepithelial and lamina propria lymphocytes. General observations from the study: Recipient bone marrow held GvH clones, some seen earlier in ileum or blood. Early after transplant, HvG declines were associated with peak levels of circulating GvH clones.

Sequencing used immunoSEQ multiplex PCR; TCRdb keeps in-frame clones, though not all of them. The sample lists around 17,000 clones, around 79% occurring once. V is TRBV7-3 and J is TRBJ2-7; D is unclear. Sample: ileum tissue, taken approximately 450 days after intestinal transplant. This clonotype was sampled from a human patient who received an intestinal transplant, so some T cells may come from the graft donor. The CDR3 sequence: CASTGLSSYEQYF. CDR3 coding DNA: TGTGCCAGCACGGGCCTCAGCTCCTACGAGCAGTACTTC.